The clone carrying this TCR beta chain was detected a few times. The protocol was immunoSEQ multiplex PCR, while the TCRdb copy is restricted to in-frame clones and leaves out a portion. Of some 99,000 clones listed, around 75% are singletons. The data were obtained in a study of blood T cell repertoires in COVID-19. The CDR3 extends over 16 amino acids. With 4 bases removed from V and 4 bases from J, the gap between germline ends came to 18 bases. Germline V gene sequence: CDR1 SGDLS, CDR2 YYNGEE. Sequenced: peripheral blood. The chain employs TRBV9 and TRBJ2-1, with D possibly TRBD1 on 8 matching bases. The TCR was taken from a man in his 70s with acute or convalescent COVID-19. CDR3 sequence (DNA): TGTGCCAGCAGCCCCCCCACAGGGGGGGAGTACAATGAGCAGTTCTTC. Translating gives CASSPPTGGEYNEQFF.